This TCR beta chain was sequenced during a study of beta chain features in type 1 diabetes (dated by TCRdb to the late 2010s). About the study as a whole: Mean age, gender distribution, total cell number and subset yield were not different between patients and healthy donors. A total of around 110,000,000 sorted cells were examined across all samples, and RNA yield correlated strongly with the number of cells per subset. In the study, TCRB repertoires of sorted circulating CD4+ T cell subsets from recently diagnosed type 1 diabetes patients were compared with those of matched healthy donors. Whereas all 30 or so donors provided naive and central memory subsets, regulatory and stem cell-like memory subsets were isolated from just 8 patients and roughly eight healthy donors. Summary of the overall study and its limitations: HLA sub-analyses involved small numbers of individuals, so any influence of HLA type on TCRB rearrangement remained unresolved. Shorter templates might have been favored by PCR, but patient and control samples were amplified and corrected together, so both groups would have been affected equally by any skew. Patients with type 1 diabetes made fewer insertions and deleted more nucleotides at VDJ recombination sites, implying thymic rearrangement abnormalities. Type 1 diabetes patients showed a moderate but significant shortening of TCRB CDR3 length in all four CD4+ subsets. Because cDNA was sequenced instead of genomic DNA, highly expressing activated cells could be over-represented, though the groups showed no difference in activation or CD3 levels. Naive, central memory and regulatory TCRB repertoires appeared more similar among patients than among healthy donors.

The High Capacity cDNA Reverse Transcription Kit was used to reverse transcribe all of the isolated RNA, meaning that expressed TCRB transcripts were what got sequenced. Naive, central memory and regulatory T cell samples underwent deep immunoSEQ sequencing, averaging about 3.57 million total reads per sample. Sorted cells were lysed in RLT buffer and RNA was extracted with DNase-treated RNeasy Micro or Mini kits, depending on cell number. To prevent cross-contamination, every cell subset was processed on its own, while patient and healthy donor samples were processed together. TCRB sequences were amplified from cDNA with the immunoSEQ multiplex PCR, producing 87-bp fragments spanning the CDR3 region. Sequencing of the amplicons was done on the Illumina HiSeq platform. The published analysis was carried out like this. PCR bias was computationally corrected using synthetic template baselines, reads within Hamming distance 2 were collapsed, and singletons that could not be merged were discarded. Reads were aligned against IMGT so that V, D and J genes, CDR3 length and insertions or deletions at six rearrangement sites could be assigned. Clonotype counts were normalized to sorted cell number within each subset before computing true diversity and Gini coefficients with the tcR R package. The overlap coefficient, calculated on TCRB nucleotide sequences, was used to measure repertoire sharing. Drawn from immuneACCESS, this table holds only the in-frame rearrangements with V and J called that TCRdb kept. Clones are partly lost; checked studies trace under half to an unresolved V gene and leave the rest unexplained. V and J calls and clone size follow that table, whereas D and trimming were derived from the DNA. This sample lists 60,000 or so clones; about 50% were detected once. 2% to 3% of the sample lies in the top ten.

Each donor gave one peripheral blood draw, averaging about 100 mL, which was collected into heparinised tubes. Naive, central memory, regulatory and stem cell-like memory CD4+ T cells were sorted on a BD FACSAria II using a panel including CD45RO, CCR7, CD25, CD127, CD95 and CD27. Every sorted population had a purity above 95%. PBMCs were isolated right away by Lymphoprep density gradient centrifugation and were stained directly, without culture. So that batch effects would be minimized, each experiment stained and sorted samples in pairs, pairing one healthy donor with one patient. The CDR1 and CDR2 encoded by the germline V gene are KGHSH and LQKENI. Deletion took 2 bases off V and 1 base off J, with a span of 11 bases between the germline ends. The CDR3 has 15 amino acids, counting the end cysteine and phenylalanine. Only the CDR3 region is kept as DNA, spanning 45 bases read in frame from base 1.

For this clone: What this receptor recognizes is not known. Within one base of it there is no much larger clone, and no base qualities were kept.

The sequence was collected from a woman in her forties with type 1 diabetes. The sample comprised Tregs from blood. Read against the paper, the sample's cell subset or site label means: regulatory CD4+ T cells. Recombination joined TRBV18 with TRBJ1-1; the D gene is perhaps TRBD1, from 5 matching bases. The sequence in DNA is TGTGCCAGCTCACCAAAGGGGCCGGGGAACACTGAAGCTTTCTTT. Translation gives CASSPKGPGNTEAFF.